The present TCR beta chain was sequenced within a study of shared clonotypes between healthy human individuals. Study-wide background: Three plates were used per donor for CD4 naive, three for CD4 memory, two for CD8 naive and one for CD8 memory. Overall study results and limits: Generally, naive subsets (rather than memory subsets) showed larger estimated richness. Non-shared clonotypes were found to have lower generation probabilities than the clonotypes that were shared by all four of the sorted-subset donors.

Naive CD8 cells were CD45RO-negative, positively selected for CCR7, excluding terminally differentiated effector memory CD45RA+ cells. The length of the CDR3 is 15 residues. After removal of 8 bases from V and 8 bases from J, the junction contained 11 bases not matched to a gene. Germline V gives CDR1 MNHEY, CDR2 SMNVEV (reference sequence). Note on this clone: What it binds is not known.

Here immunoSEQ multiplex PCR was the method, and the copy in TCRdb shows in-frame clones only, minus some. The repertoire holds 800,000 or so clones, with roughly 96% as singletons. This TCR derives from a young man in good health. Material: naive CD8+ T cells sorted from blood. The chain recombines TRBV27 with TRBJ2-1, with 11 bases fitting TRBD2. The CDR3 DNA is TGTGCCAGCGGAGGAACTAGCGGGAGCTCAGATGAGCAGTTCTTC. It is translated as CASGGTSGSSDEQFF.